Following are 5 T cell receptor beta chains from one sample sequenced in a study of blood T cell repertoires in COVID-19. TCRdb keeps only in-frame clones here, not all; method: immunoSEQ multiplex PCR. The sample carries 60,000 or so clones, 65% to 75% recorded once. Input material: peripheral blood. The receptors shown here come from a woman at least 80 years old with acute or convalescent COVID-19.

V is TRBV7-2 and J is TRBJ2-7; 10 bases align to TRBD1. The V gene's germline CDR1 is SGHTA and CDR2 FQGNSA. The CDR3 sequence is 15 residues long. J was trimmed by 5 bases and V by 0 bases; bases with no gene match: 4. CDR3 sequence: CASSLAGQGVNEQYF. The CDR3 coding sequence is TGTGCCAGCAGCTTAGCCGGACAGGGGGTTAACGAGCAGTACTTC.

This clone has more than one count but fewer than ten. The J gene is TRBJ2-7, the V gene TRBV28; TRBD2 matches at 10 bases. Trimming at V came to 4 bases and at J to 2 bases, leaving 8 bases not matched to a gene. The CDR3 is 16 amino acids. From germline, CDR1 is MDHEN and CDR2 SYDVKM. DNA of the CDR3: TGTGCCAGCAGTTCACGATACGGGACTAGCGCCTACGAGCAGTACTTC. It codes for CASSSRYGTSAYEQYF. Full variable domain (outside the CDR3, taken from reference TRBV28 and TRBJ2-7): DVKVTQSSRYLVKRTGEKVFLECVQDMDHENMFWYRQDPGLGLRLIYFSYDVKMKEKGDIPEGYSVSREKKERFSLILESASTNQTSMYLCASSSRYGTSAYEQYFGPGTRLTVT.

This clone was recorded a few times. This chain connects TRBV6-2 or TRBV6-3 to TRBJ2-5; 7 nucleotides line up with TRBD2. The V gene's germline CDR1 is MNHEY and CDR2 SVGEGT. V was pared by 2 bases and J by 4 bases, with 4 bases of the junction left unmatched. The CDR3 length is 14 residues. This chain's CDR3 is CASSYRTRGETQYF. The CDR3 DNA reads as TGTGCCAGCAGTTACCGGACTAGAGGAGAGACCCAGTACTTC.

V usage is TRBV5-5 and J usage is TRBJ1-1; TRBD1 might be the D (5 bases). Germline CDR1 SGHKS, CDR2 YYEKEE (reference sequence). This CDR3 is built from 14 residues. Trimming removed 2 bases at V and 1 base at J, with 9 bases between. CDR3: CASSFQGRNTEAFF. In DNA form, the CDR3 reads TGTGCCAGCAGCTTTCAGGGCAGGAACACTGAAGCTTTCTTT.

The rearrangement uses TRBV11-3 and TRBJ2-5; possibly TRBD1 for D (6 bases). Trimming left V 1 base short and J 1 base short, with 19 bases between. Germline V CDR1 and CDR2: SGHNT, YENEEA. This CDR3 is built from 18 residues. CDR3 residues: CASSLGYRVQSGQETQYF. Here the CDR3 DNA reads TGTGCCAGCAGCTTAGGTTACAGGGTACAGAGCGGCCAAGAGACCCAGTACTTC.